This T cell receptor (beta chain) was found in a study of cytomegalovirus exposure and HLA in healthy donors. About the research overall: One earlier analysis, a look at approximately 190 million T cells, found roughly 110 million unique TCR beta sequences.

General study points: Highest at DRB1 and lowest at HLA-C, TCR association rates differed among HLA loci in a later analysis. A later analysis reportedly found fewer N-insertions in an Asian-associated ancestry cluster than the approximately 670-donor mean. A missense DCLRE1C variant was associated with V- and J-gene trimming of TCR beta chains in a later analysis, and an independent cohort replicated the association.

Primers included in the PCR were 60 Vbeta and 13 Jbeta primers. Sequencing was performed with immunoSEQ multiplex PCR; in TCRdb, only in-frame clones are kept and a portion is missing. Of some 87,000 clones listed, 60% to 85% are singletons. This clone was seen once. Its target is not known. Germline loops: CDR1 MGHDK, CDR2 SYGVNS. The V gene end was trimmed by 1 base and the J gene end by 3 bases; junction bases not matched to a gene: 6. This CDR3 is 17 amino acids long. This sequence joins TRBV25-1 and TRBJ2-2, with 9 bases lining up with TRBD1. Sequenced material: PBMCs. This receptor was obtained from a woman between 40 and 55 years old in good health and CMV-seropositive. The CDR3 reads CASSEFRTGEYTGELFF. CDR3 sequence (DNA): TGTGCCAGCAGTGAATTTCGGACAGGGGAGTACACCGGGGAGCTGTTTTTT.